This T cell receptor (beta chain) was sequenced during a study of human T cells and chemical hapten exposure. Overall study findings and caveats: High-frequency TCRs, those above 1 in 1000, stayed the same after DPC sensitization.

TCRdb called the 5' RACE reads again in MiXCR, with one record for every CDR3 protein. Of fewer than 150,000 distinct CDR3 sequences listed, roughly a fifth are singletons. The sample holds a few counts of this clonotype. Its cognate antigen is unknown. Sequencing started from total RNA isolated from unfractionated whole blood. This TCR was recovered from a human donor in good health.

The CDR3 DNA sequence: TGTGCCAGCAGCCAAGAGGTCTCCGGGGTCTCGTACAATGAGCAGTTCTTC. Residues: CASSQEVSGVSYNEQFF. The rearrangement links TRBV4-2 to TRBJ2-1, with a tentative D call TRBD2 (5 bases). CDR3 size: 17 residues. In germline, CDR1 is LGHNA, CDR2 YNFKEQ. V was shortened by 0 bases and J by 4 bases, with 16 bases between the two germline ends.